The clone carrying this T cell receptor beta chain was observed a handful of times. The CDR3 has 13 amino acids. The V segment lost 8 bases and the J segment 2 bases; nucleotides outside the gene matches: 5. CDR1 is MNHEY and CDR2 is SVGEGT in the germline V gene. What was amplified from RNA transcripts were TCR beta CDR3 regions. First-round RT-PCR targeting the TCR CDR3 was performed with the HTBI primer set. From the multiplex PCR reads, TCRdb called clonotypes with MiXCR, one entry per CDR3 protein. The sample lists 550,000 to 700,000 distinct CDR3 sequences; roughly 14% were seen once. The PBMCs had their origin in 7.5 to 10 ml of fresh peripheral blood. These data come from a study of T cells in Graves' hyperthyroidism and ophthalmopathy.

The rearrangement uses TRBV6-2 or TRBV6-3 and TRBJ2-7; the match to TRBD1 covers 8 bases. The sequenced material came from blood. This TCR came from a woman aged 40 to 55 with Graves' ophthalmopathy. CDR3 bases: TGTGCCAGCGGGACAGGTGGGGCCTACGAGCAGTACTTC. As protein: CASGTGGAYEQYF.